This T cell receptor beta chain was sequenced in a study of T cells in Graves' hyperthyroidism and ophthalmopathy (dated by TCRdb to the late 2010s). Study-level background: Peripheral blood was collected at initial diagnosis, before any treatment. A discovery cohort of about a hundred patients, 43 with Graves' ophthalmopathy and under 60 with stable Graves' hyperthyroidism, was used to find distinguishing TCR V-J signatures. Prospective prediction of ophthalmopathy was tested in an independent validation cohort of 18 to 20 hyperthyroidism patients and 17 patients who later progressed to ophthalmopathy. The 100 or so discovery patients were randomly split 7:3 into training and test sets. In about six Graves' hyperthyroidism patients, the study also compared T-cell repertoires from thyroid tissue with T-cell repertoires from blood. Once sampling was done, hyperthyroidism patients were given methimazole at a starting dose of 30 mg daily, whereas ophthalmopathy patients were given high-dose intravenous methylprednisolone. The paper describes TCR Vbeta CDR3 sequencing of fewer than 150 peripheral blood samples, made up of 40 to 45 ophthalmopathy patients, roughly 75 hyperthyroidism patients and approximately 17 progressor patients. Paper-wide results and their limitations: No statistical method was used to fix the sample size in advance, and group allocation was not hidden from the investigators. In validation, the model predicted progression to ophthalmopathy a median of roughly 6.1 months before onset, with 70% to 71% sensitivity and about 72% specificity. Most expanded thyroid clonotypes (frequency above 0.001) were also detected in blood, a finding suggesting that blood repertoires may reflect thyroid immune responses. Ophthalmopathy was separated from stable hyperthyroidism by a 13 V-J signature model, with roughly 88% sensitivity and around 81% specificity obtained in cross-validation and 80%/75% obtained in testing.

This clonotype was seen at least ten times. Its antigen target is currently unknown. No base quality information exists; no much larger clone differs at one position. TCR beta CDR3 regions were amplified from RNA transcripts. For the first round of RT-PCR on the TCR CDR3, the HTBI primer set was used together with the Qiagen OneStep RT-PCR kit. A second multiplex PCR round built the libraries, followed by size selection and purification. Paired-end sequencing of the libraries was performed with 100 bp reads on an Illumina HiSeq2000. The authors' analysis ran thus. SOAPnuke was used to process the raw data, removing reads that contained adapters or uncalled bases, had a mean Phred below 15, or lacked an exact match to the constant primer or identifier. COPE v1.2.5 was used to merge high-quality paired reads, and clonotypes were defined as unique nucleotide sequences. MiTCR v1.1 was used to align clonotypes to the IMGT TRBV, TRBD and TRBJ reference segments. The analysis was restricted to V-J combinations with a frequency above 0.0001, which together covered 99.2% of the repertoires. The TCS score was defined as F50 (clonal expansion) divided by E x V (chaos), with BLOSUM62-based TCRdist calculated between CDR3 peptides within each V-J. Welch's t-statistics and random forest reduced approximately 520 V-J features to 13, which were used in a naive Bayes classifier (R e1071). In TCRdb, the public reads were trimmed at Q25 with fastp and aligned with MiXCR, with productive beta chains retained. Each CDR3 protein appears once, grouped with its most common genes and DNA. Here the V and J calls rest on TCRdb's processing, not on the authors' analysis. This sample gives roughly 250,000 distinct CDR3 sequences in total; roughly 20% of them show up just once. 64% of the sample is taken by the ten largest.

Clipping removes 2 bases from V and 5 bases from J, with 6 as the unmatched junction base count. CDR3 length: 16 amino acids, cysteine to phenylalanine. Just CDR3 DNA is preserved here, 48 bases in frame from base 1. CDR1 and CDR2 were assigned from the germline V gene as SGHAT and FQNNGV. Moderately to severely active disease, a Clinical Activity Score of at least 3, a NOSPECS grade of at least 4, and a duration under 3 months were present in ophthalmopathy patients. Exclusion was applied to patients with uncontrolled infections, other autoimmune diseases, pregnancy or lactation. Diagnoses were established on the basis of clinical symptoms, serum thyroxine and TRAb, thyroid ultrasound, and orbital computed tomography. PBMCs were separated from 7.5 to 10 ml of fresh peripheral blood using Ficoll-Paque density gradient centrifugation. Total RNA was extracted using Trizol reagent, and RNA quality was assessed on an Agilent 2100 Bioanalyzer.

The material sequenced was blood. This clonotype originated in a man aged 25 to 40 with Graves' ophthalmopathy. The sequence joins TRBV11-2 to TRBJ2-5; TRBD2 aligns with 12 central bases. The nucleotide sequence reads as follows: TGTGCCAGCAGCTTACTAGCGGGAGGGAGGAGGGAGACCCAGTACTTC. It is translated as CASSLLAGGRRETQYF. Reference TRBV11-2 and TRBJ2-5 proteins supply the regions before and after the CDR3; the full variable domain is: EAGVAQSPRYKIIEKRQSVAFWCNPISGHATLYWYQQILGQGPKLLIQFQNNGVVDDSQLPKDRFSAERLKGVDSTLKIQPAKLEDSAVYLCASSLLAGGRRETQYFGPGTRLLVL.